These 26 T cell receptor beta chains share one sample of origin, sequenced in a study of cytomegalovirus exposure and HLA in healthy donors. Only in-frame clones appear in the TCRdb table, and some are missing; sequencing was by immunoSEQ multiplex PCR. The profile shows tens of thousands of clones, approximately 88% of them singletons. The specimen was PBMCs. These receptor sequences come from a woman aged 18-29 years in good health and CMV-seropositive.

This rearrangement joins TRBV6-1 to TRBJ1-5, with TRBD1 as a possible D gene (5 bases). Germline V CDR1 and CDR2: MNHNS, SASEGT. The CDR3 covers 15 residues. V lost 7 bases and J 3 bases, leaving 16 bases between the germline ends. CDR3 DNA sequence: TGTGCCAGCACTTTCATCGGAGGGGTCAATCAGCCCCAGCATTTT. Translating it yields CASTFIGGVNQPQHF.

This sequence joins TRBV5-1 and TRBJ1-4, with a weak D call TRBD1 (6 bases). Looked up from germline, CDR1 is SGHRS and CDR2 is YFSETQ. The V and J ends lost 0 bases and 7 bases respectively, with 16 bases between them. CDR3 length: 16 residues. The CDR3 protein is CASSLAERARGEKLFF. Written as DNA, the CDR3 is TGCGCCAGCAGCTTGGCCGAACGGGCCAGGGGTGAAAAACTGTTTTTT.

The CDR3 DNA reads TGTGCCAGCAGCGTAAGCGCAGGACGCGGGTCCTACAATGAGCAGTTCTTC. Its translation is CASSVSAGRGSYNEQFF. The chain uses TRBV9 and TRBJ2-1, with D perhaps matching TRBD2 (5 bases). The CDR3 totals 17 residues. Germline CDR1 and CDR2: SGDLS and YYNGEE. Between the trimmed V and J ends, which lost 1 base and 1 base, there was a span of 15 bases.

The CDR3 loop reads CASSVSSRETEAFF. CDR3 DNA sequence: TGTGCCAGCAGCGTATCCTCGAGGGAAACTGAAGCTTTCTTT. V is TRBV9 and J is TRBJ1-1, with D uncertain. Deletions cut 1 base from V and 5 bases from J, with 12 bases between. Germline V lookup: CDR1 SGDLS, CDR2 YYNGEE. The CDR3 runs to 14 residues.

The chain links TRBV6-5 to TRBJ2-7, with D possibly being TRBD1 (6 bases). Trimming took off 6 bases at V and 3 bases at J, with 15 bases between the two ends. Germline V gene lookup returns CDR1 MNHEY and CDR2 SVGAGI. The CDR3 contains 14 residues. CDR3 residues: CASSPRQAGYEQYF. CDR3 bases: TGTGCCAGCAGCCCCCGACAGGCCGGCTACGAGCAGTACTTC.

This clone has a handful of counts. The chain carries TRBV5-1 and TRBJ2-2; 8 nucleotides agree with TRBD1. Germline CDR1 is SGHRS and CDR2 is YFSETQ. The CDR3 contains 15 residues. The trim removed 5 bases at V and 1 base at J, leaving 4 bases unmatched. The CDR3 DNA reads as TGCGCCAGCAGGGGCGGACAGGGGAACACCGGGGAGCTGTTTTTT. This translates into CASRGGQGNTGELFF.

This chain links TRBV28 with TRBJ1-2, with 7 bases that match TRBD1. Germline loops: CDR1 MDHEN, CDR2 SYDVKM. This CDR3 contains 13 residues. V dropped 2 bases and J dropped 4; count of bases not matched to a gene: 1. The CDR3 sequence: CASSLNRGYGYTF. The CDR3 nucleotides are TGTGCCAGCAGTTTAAACAGGGGCTATGGCTACACCTTC.

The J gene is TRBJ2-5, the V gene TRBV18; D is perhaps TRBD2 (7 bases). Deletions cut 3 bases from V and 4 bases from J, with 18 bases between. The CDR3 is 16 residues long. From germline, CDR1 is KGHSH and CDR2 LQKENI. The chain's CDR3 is CASSPAWGGARETQYF. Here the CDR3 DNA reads TGTGCCAGCTCACCCGCTTGGGGGGGGGCCAGAGAGACCCAGTACTTC.

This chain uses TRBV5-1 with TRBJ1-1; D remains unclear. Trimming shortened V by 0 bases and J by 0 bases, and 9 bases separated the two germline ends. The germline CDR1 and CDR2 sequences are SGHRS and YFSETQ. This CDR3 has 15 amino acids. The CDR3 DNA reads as TGCGCCAGCAGCTTGGCCCCCCCTATGAACACTGAAGCTTTCTTT. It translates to CASSLAPPMNTEAFF.

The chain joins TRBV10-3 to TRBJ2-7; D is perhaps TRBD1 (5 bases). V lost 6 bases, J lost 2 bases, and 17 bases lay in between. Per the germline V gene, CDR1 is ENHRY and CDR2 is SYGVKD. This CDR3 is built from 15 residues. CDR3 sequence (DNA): TGTGCCATCAGAGGCGAGACAGACAAAACCTACGAGCAGTACTTC. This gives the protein CAIRGETDKTYEQYF.

CDR3 region: CASSESGAGGKFF. CDR3 nucleotide sequence: TGCGCCAGCAGTGAGTCGGGAGCGGGGGGAAAATTCTTC. The V and J genes are TRBV10-1 and TRBJ2-1, with 9 nucleotides matching TRBD2. Germline V gene data show CDR1 as WNHNN and CDR2 as SYGVQD (reference sequence). V shed 0 bases, J shed 16 bases, and the junction held 7 bases outside the gene matches. The CDR3 is 13 residues long.

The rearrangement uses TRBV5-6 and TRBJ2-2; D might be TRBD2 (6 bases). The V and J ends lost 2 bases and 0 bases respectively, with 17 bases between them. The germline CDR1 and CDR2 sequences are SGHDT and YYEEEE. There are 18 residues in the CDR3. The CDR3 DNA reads TGTGCCAGCAGCTTCGGCCTGTACGGGAGTCCGAACACCGGGGAGCTGTTTTTT. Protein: CASSFGLYGSPNTGELFF.

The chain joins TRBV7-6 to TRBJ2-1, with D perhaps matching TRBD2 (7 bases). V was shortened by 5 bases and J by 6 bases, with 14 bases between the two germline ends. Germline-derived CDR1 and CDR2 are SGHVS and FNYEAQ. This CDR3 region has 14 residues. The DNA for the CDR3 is TGTGCCAGCAGCACAAGGGGGGGGAGCAATGAGCAGTTCTTC. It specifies CASSTRGGSNEQFF.

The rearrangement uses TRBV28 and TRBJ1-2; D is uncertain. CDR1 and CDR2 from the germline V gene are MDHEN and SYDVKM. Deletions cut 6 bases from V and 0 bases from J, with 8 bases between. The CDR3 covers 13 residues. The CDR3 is CASRDTANYGYTF. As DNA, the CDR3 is TGTGCCAGCAGAGATACAGCTAACTATGGCTACACCTTC.

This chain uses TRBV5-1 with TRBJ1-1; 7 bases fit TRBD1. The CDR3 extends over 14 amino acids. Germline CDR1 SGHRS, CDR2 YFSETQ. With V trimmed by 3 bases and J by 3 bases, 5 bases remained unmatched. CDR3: CASSSGTVYTEAFF. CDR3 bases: TGCGCCAGCAGCTCCGGGACAGTCTACACTGAAGCTTTCTTT. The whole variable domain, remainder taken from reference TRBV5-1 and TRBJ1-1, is KAGVTQTPRYLIKTRGQQVTLSCSPISGHRSVSWYQQTPGQGLQFLFEYFSETQRNKGNFPGRFSGRQFSNSRSEMNVSTLELGDSALYLCASSSGTVYTEAFFGQGTRLTVV.

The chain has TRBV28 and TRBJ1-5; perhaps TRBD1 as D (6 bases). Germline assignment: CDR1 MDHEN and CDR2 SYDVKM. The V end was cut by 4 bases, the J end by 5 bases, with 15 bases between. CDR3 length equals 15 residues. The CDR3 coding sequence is TGTGCCAGCAGTTCCCCTCGGGACAAGCATCAGCCCCAGCATTTT. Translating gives CASSSPRDKHQPQHF. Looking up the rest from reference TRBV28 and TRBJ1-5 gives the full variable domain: DVKVTQSSRYLVKRTGEKVFLECVQDMDHENMFWYRQDPGLGLRLIYFSYDVKMKEKGDIPEGYSVSREKKERFSLILESASTNQTSMYLCASSSPRDKHQPQHFGDGTRLSIL.

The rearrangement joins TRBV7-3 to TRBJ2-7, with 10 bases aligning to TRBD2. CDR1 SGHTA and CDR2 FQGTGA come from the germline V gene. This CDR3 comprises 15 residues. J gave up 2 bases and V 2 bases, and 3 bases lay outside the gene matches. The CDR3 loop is CASSLLSGGAYEQYF. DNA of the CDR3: TGTGCCAGCAGCTTATTGAGCGGGGGGGCCTACGAGCAGTACTTC.

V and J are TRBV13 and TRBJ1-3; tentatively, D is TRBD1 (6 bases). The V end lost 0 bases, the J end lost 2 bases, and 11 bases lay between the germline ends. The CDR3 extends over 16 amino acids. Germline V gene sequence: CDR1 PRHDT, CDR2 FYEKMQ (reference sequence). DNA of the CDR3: TGTGCCAGCAGCTTAGGACTTAGGGGGACTGGAAACACCATATATTTT. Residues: CASSLGLRGTGNTIYF.

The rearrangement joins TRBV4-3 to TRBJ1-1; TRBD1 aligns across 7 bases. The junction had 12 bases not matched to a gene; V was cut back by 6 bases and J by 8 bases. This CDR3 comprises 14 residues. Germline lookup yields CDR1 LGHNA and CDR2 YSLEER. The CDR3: CASSRNGDSLEAFF. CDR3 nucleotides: TGCGCCAGCAGTCGAAATGGGGACAGCCTCGAAGCTTTCTTT.

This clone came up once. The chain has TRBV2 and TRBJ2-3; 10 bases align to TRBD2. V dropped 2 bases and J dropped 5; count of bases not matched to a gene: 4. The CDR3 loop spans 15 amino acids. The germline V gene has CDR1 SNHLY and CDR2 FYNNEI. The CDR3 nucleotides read TGTGCCAGCAGTGAACAGCGGGGGGGTGGAGATACGCAGTATTTT. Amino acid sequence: CASSEQRGGGDTQYF. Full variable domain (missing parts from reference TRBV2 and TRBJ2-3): EPEVTQTPSHQVTQMGQEVILRCVPISNHLYFYWYRQILGQKVEFLVSFYNNEISEKSEIFDDQFSVERPDGSNFTLKIRSTKLEDSAMYFCASSEQRGGGDTQYFGPGTRLTVL.

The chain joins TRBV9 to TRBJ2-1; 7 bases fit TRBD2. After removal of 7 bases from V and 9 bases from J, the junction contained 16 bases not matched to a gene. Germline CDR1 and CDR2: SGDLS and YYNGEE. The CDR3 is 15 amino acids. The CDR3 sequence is CASSLGGGRSGEQFF. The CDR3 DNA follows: TGTGCCAGCTCATTGGGGGGGGGAAGAAGTGGTGAGCAGTTCTTC.

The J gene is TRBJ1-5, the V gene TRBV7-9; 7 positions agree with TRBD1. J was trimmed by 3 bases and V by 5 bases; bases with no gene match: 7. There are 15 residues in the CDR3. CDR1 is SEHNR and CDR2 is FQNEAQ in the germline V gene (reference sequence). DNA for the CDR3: TGTGCCAGCAGCACCGGGACAGCCTTCAATCAGCCCCAGCATTTT. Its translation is CASSTGTAFNQPQHF.

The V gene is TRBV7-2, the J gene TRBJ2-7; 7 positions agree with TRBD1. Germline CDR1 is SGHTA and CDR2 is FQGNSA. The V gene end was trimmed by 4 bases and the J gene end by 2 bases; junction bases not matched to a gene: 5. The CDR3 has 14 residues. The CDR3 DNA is TGTGCCAGCAGCTCTTGGGACAGAACCTACGAGCAGTACTTC. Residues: CASSSWDRTYEQYF.

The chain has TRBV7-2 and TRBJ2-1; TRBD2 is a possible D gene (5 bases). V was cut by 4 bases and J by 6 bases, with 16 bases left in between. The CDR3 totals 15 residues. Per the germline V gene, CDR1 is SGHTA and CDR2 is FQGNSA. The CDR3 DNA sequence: TGTGCCAGCAGCTCCAAACCCGGAGGACTCAATGAGCAGTTCTTC. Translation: CASSSKPGGLNEQFF.

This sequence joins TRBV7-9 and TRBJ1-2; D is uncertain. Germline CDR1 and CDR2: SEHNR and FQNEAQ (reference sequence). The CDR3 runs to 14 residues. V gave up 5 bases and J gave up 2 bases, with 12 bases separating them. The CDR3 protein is CASSDPPGNYGYTF. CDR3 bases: TGTGCCAGCAGCGACCCCCCGGGAAACTATGGCTACACCTTC.

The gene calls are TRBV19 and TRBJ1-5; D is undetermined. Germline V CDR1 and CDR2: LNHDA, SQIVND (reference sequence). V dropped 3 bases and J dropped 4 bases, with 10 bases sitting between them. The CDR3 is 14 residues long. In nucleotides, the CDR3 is TGTGCCAGTAGTATCATCGAGAATAATCAGCCCCAGCATTTT. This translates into CASSIIENNQPQHF.